Listed below are T cell receptor beta chains from one sample, sequenced in a study of T cell repertoires in cytomegalovirus infection. TCRdb independently ran MiXCR on the reads; one entry per CDR3 protein. Of about 140,000 distinct CDR3 sequences in the sample, about 6.1% were seen once. Input material: PBMCs. The receptors originated from a human donor in good health (CMV status not recorded). Some clones in this sample may be carry-over from other donors' samples. CDR3s include the opening cysteine and the closing phenylalanine or tryptophan. The order of the fields is clone size, J gene, D gene, V gene, CDR3 DNA, CDR3 protein. A D gene is named only where the DNA matches it firmly. Clone size is not always given. Where it is, it says once, few, many or a class for expanded clones.

-	TRBJ2-7	-	TRBV29-1	TGCAGCGGGATGACAGGACCCTACGAGCAGTACTTC	CSGMTGPYEQYF
few	TRBJ2-5	TRBD1	TRBV7-8	TGTGCCAGCAGCTTATCCAGGGGGCTGTACCAAGAGACCCAGTACTTC	CASSLSRGLYQETQYF
many	TRBJ1-6	-	TRBV12-3/TRBV12-4	TGTGCCAGCAGTTTCAAGGGGGTGGATTCACCCCTCCACTTT	CASSFKGVDSPLHF
many	TRBJ2-4	-	TRBV7-2	TGTGCCAGCAGCTTAGCGCCGGGAAATTCAAACATTCAGTACTTC	CASSLAPGNSNIQYF
-	TRBJ2-1	-	TRBV2	TGTGCCAGCGGAACCTCCCAACGGTCGAACTTTTACAATGAGCAGTTCTTC	CASGTSQRSNFYNEQFF
many	TRBJ2-3	-	TRBV7-8	TGTGCCAGCAGCTTTGCCACAGATACGCAGTATTTT	CASSFATDTQYF
many	TRBJ2-7	TRBD1	TRBV20-1	TGCAGTGCTAGGGCACAGGGGCACTACGAGCAGTACTTC	CSARAQGHYEQYF
-	TRBJ1-5	-	TRBV18	TGTGCCAGCTCACCACAGATCAATCAGCCCCAGCATTTT	CASSPQINQPQHF
-	TRBJ1-1	TRBD1	TRBV10-3	TGTGCCATCAGGGGACAGGGGGCGAACACTGAAGCTTTCTTT	CAIRGQGANTEAFF
few	TRBJ2-2	TRBD1	TRBV29-1	TGCAGCGCCCGGGACAGGGGCACCGGGGAGCTGTTTTTT	CSARDRGTGELFF
many	TRBJ1-2	-	TRBV15	TGTGCCACCAGCCAACAGGGAAACTATGGCTACACCTTC	CATSQQGNYGYTF
many	TRBJ2-1	-	TRBV7-2	TGTGCCAGCAGCGCTTTCTTAGCTAGGAATGAGCAGTTCTTC	CASSAFLARNEQFF
-	TRBJ1-6	-	TRBV20-1	TGCAGTGCTAGAACGGGGTCAGGTAGCTCCTATAATTCACCCCTCCACTTT	CSARTGSGSSYNSPLHF
many	TRBJ2-1	-	TRBV19	TGTGCCAGTAGCTTGACGGGGAATGAGCAGTTCTTC	CASSLTGNEQFF
few	TRBJ2-5	-	TRBV19	TGTGCCAGTAAGGCAGGGGTAAGAGAGACCCAGTACTTC	CASKAGVRETQYF
many	TRBJ1-2	TRBD1	TRBV7-8	TGTGCCAGCAGCTTAGGAGGACAGGGGTATGGCTACACCTTC	CASSLGGQGYGYTF
-	TRBJ2-3	-	TRBV2	TGTGCCAGCAGTGAGGCCAGGGGAGTAGATACGCAGTATTTT	CASSEARGVDTQYF
many	TRBJ2-1	TRBD2	TRBV20-1	TGCAGTGCTAGAGCGCTAGCGGGGGGAGCTATACACAATGAGCAGTTCTTC	CSARALAGGAIHNEQFF
many	TRBJ2-1	-	TRBV7-2	TGTGCCAGCAGCTTAGCGAGAAGGGGAGGCTACAATGAGCAGTTCTTC	CASSLARRGGYNEQFF
many	TRBJ1-5	-	TRBV7-2	TGTGCCAGCAGCTTAGGACAGGAGGGGTCCCAGCATTTT	CASSLGQEGSQHF
many	TRBJ1-1	-	TRBV12-3/TRBV12-4	TGTGCCAGCAGCCCCGAAGTTATGAACACTGAAGCTTTCTTT	CASSPEVMNTEAFF
many	TRBJ2-3	-	TRBV7-2	TGTGCCAGCAGCTTAACCGGGGGTACCCACACAGATACGCAGTATTTT	CASSLTGGTHTDTQYF
many	TRBJ2-7	-	TRBV19	TGTGCCAGTAGTATCAACCAGGCAGCCGACGGGGAGCAGTACTTC	CASSINQAADGEQYF
few	TRBJ1-1	-	TRBV7-9	TGTGCCAGCAGCGCGGGGGGACGGAACACTGAAGCTTTCTTT	CASSAGGRNTEAFF
many	TRBJ2-5	-	TRBV7-2	TGTGCCAGCAGCTTCGCTATAGAGACCCAGTACTTC	CASSFAIETQYF
many	TRBJ2-4	-	TRBV5-4	TGTGCCAGCAGCCCTGGAGGGGGCGCGGGATTAGCCAAAAACATTCAGTACTTC	CASSPGGGAGLAKNIQYF
many	TRBJ1-6	TRBD1	TRBV2	TGTGCCAGCAGGGAACAGGGGAACGGAAATTCACCCCTCCACTTT	CASREQGNGNSPLHF
many	TRBJ1-4	-	TRBV15	TGTGCCACCAGCAGAGATGATGGCCGCCCTTCTGAAAAACTGTTTTTT	CATSRDDGRPSEKLFF
many	TRBJ1-4	-	TRBV7-2	TGTGCCAGCAGCCGACAGGTTGCAACTAATGAAAAACTGTTTTTT	CASSRQVATNEKLFF
many	TRBJ2-1	TRBD2	TRBV7-3	TGTGCCAGCAGGTACACCGGGACTAGCGGGGTGGAGCAGTTCTTC	CASRYTGTSGVEQFF
-	TRBJ1-3	TRBD1	TRBV15	TGTGCCACCAGCAGACCCTACAGGGGTCGATCCGGAAACACCATATATTTT	CATSRPYRGRSGNTIYF
few	TRBJ2-5	TRBD1	TRBV7-9	TGTGCCAGCAGCTTAGAGGGACAGGGAAGAGAGACCCAGTACTTC	CASSLEGQGRETQYF
many	TRBJ2-3	-	TRBV7-2	TGTGCCAGCTCAGACCCAAGGACACGGGAATACGATACGCAGTATTTT	CASSDPRTREYDTQYF
many	TRBJ2-4	-	TRBV19	TGTGCCAGTAGTGTCCCCCTCCTACAGGGACAATTCACCAAAAACATTCAGTACTTC	CASSVPLLQGQFTKNIQYF
many	TRBJ2-3	-	TRBV7-3	TGTGCCAGCAGCTTAACTGGGACCACAGATACGCAGTATTTT	CASSLTGTTDTQYF
few	TRBJ1-1	-	TRBV20-1	TGCAGTGCTTCAGGGTTCAGAAGGGCTGAAGCTTTCTTT	CSASGFRRAEAFF
-	TRBJ2-4	-	TRBV29-1	TGCAGCGTTGAGGCGGGTTTAGACTCCAAAAACATTCAGTACTTC	CSVEAGLDSKNIQYF
few	TRBJ1-1	-	TRBV29-1	TGCAGCGTTGGACTCCAGGTTGACACTGAAGCTTTCTTT	CSVGLQVDTEAFF
many	TRBJ1-1	-	TRBV11-1	TGTGCCAGCAGCCTGGGACTTATGAACACTGAAGCTTTCTTT	CASSLGLMNTEAFF
many	TRBJ1-5	-	TRBV7-2	TGTGCCAGCAGCCTCGCACAGGTCAGTCAGCCCCAGCATTTT	CASSLAQVSQPQHF